This TCR beta chain was recorded in a study of T cell repertoires in cytomegalovirus infection. Study in general: Public TCR beta signature analysis indicated the presence of both CMV infection and matching HLA type. The study, taken as a whole, reports: Totalled public TCR beta family frequency picked out people who carried CMV plus the relevant HLA.

Germline V gene sequence: CDR1 MNHEY, CDR2 SVGEGT. The length of the CDR3 is 15 residues. V lost 0 bases and J 4 bases, leaving 10 bases between the germline ends. This clonotype appeared many times. Its antigen is as yet unknown. TCRdb redid the calling of the reads with MiXCR, one entry per CDR3 protein. The table records hundreds of thousands of distinct CDR3 sequences, around 10% of them present only once. The TCR was taken from a human donor in good health (CMV status not recorded). Some clones in this sample may be carry-over from other donors' samples. Sequencing input: PBMCs. The chain carries TRBV6-2 or TRBV6-3 and TRBJ2-1; D remains ambiguous. Here the CDR3 DNA reads TGTGCCAGCAGTTACTCGCCTAGGGAATACAATGAGCAGTTCTTC. Encoded protein: CASSYSPREYNEQFF.